The rows below give T cell receptor beta chains drawn from one sample of a study of shared clonotypes between healthy human individuals. Data came from immunoSEQ multiplex PCR; TCRdb stores just in-frame clones and leaves some out. The repertoire has 470,000 or so clones, over 70% of them found once; the top ten carry 12%. Sequencing used PBMCs. These receptors all stem from a middle-aged woman in good health. Some clones in this sample may be carry-over from other donors' samples. The CDR3 runs from the conserved cysteine through the conserved F or W. The D gene is left open where the match is weak. A row's size may be missing; if present it is once, few, many or a size class.

j_call,v_call,clone_size,d_call,cdr3_nt,cdr3_aa
TRBJ2-7,TRBV2,-,-,TGTGCCAGCAGCGCCGGGGGAGCGGGTTACGAGCAGTACTTC,CASSAGGAGYEQYF
TRBJ2-2,TRBV10-1,-,-,TGCGCCAGCAGTGATCCAAACACCGGGGAGCTGTTTTTT,CASSDPNTGELFF
TRBJ2-3,TRBV6-1,-,-,TGTGCCAGCAGTGAAGGTCGGGTGGGAAAGCAGTATTTT,CASSEGRVGKQYF
TRBJ1-5,TRBV9,-,-,TGTGCCAGCAGCGTCGGGGTACTGGATCCCCAGCATTTT,CASSVGVLDPQHF
TRBJ1-1,TRBV15,-,-,TGTGCCACCAGCAGAGGGGTGAACACTGAAGCTTTCTTT,CATSRGVNTEAFF
TRBJ1-5,TRBV19,-,-,TGTGCCAGTAGTACAGGGTATCAGCCCCAGCATTTT,CASSTGYQPQHF
TRBJ2-7,TRBV21-1,once,-,TGTGCCAGCAGCAAACTAGGGATTACGCAAACAAGGGCCTACGAGCAGTACTTC,CASSKLGITQTRAYEQYF
TRBJ2-1,TRBV30,-,-,TGTGCCTGGAGTGGTATCGACTACAATGAGCAGTTCTTC,CAWSGIDYNEQFF
TRBJ1-2,TRBV18,many,-,TGTGCCAGCTCACCCGAGGGAGGGGATTCTGGCTACACCTTC,CASSPEGGDSGYTF
TRBJ2-3,TRBV4-2,-,TRBD2,TGTGCCAGCAGCCAAGGGGTGACTAGCGGGAGGGCAGGCACAGATACGCAGTATTTT,CASSQGVTSGRAGTDTQYF
TRBJ2-1,TRBV14,-,TRBD2,TGTGCCAGCAGCCAAGATTTTAGCGGGTACTACAATGAGCAGTTCTTC,CASSQDFSGYYNEQFF
TRBJ1-5,TRBV10-3,-,-,TGTGCCATCAGCGAGACGGCAAATAGCAATCAGCCCCAGCATTTT,CAISETANSNQPQHF
TRBJ1-1,TRBV7-9,few,TRBD1,TGTGCCAGCAGCACCACAGGGGGCAGCGCTGAAGCTTTCTTT,CASSTTGGSAEAFF
TRBJ2-2,TRBV7-9,-,-,TGTGCCAGCAGCTTAGGGGGCGGATACACCGGGGAGCTGTTTTTT,CASSLGGGYTGELFF
TRBJ2-2,TRBV28,once,TRBD1,TGTGCCAGCAGTTCTACAGGGGACGCCGGGGAGCTGTTTTTT,CASSSTGDAGELFF
TRBJ2-5,TRBV5-1,-,-,TGCGCCAGCAGCTTGAGGGACATGACGATCCAAGAGACCCAGTACTTC,CASSLRDMTIQETQYF
TRBJ2-3,TRBV15,many,TRBD2,TGTGCCACCAGCCCCGGGACTAGCGGTCTTAGGGGAACGCAGTATTTT,CATSPGTSGLRGTQYF
TRBJ1-2,TRBV30,-,-,TGTGCCTGGACCAGACCAGGGAATAGCTATGGCTACACCTTC,CAWTRPGNSYGYTF
TRBJ2-3,TRBV6-5,few,-,TGTGCCAGCAGTTACGCAGGGGCTGTGCAGTATTTT,CASSYAGAVQYF
TRBJ1-5,TRBV15,-,TRBD1,TGTGCCACCAGCAGAGGGCAGGGGGCGCAAGGTCAGCCCCAGCATTTT,CATSRGQGAQGQPQHF
TRBJ2-7,TRBV7-2,-,TRBD1,TGTGCCAGCAGCAGCCGACAGGGGAGGTACGAGCAGTACTTC,CASSSRQGRYEQYF
TRBJ2-1,TRBV5-1,-,TRBD1,TGCGCCAGCAGCTTGGCCCGGGACAGGGGGCGGGGAGAGCAGTTCTTC,CASSLARDRGRGEQFF
TRBJ2-7,TRBV5-5,once,TRBD1,TGTGCCAGCAGCTTGGGGACAGGGCTTTCGGTCTCCTACGAGCAGTACTTC,CASSLGTGLSVSYEQYF
TRBJ2-1,TRBV5-8,-,-,TGTGCCAGCAGCTTGGCCTCCAGGGCTGAGCAGTTCTTC,CASSLASRAEQFF
TRBJ1-1,TRBV20-1,-,-,TGCAGTGCTAGAAGTGGCACTGAAGCTTTCTTT,CSARSGTEAFF
TRBJ1-4,TRBV19,-,-,TGTGCCAGTAGTATCGGTGCATCTGGGGTTTATGAAAAACTGTTTTTT,CASSIGASGVYEKLFF
TRBJ1-4,TRBV7-9,-,-,TGTGCCAGCAGCCACGGACCCGAAAAACTGTTTTTT,CASSHGPEKLFF
TRBJ2-1,TRBV28,-,TRBD1,TGTGCCACCTACCAACAGGGGGATTACAATGAGCAGTTCTTC,CATYQQGDYNEQFF
TRBJ2-2,TRBV27,-,-,TGTGCCAGCAGTTTGTGGAGTACGAACACCGGGGAGCTGTTTTTT,CASSLWSTNTGELFF
TRBJ2-1,TRBV6-5,-,TRBD2,TGTGCCAGCAGGAGCGGGAGGGCCGTCGGTGAGCAGTTCTTC,CASRSGRAVGEQFF
TRBJ2-1,TRBV5-1,many,TRBD2,TGCGCCAGCAGCTTGTTTTGGACTAGCGGGAGCTATGAGCAGTTCTTC,CASSLFWTSGSYEQFF
TRBJ1-5,TRBV6-1,many,TRBD1,TGTGCCAGCACCTCGCCCCACAGGGGGGATCAGCCCCAGCATTTT,CASTSPHRGDQPQHF
TRBJ1-2,TRBV15,-,-,TGTGCCACCAGCAGAGTCCCCTCGTCGGACCAGAGGGGAGACTATGGCTACACCTTC,CATSRVPSSDQRGDYGYTF
TRBJ2-1,TRBV6-5,-,-,TGTGCCAGCGGCATTTACGATGAGCAGTTCTTC,CASGIYDEQFF
TRBJ2-3,TRBV14,-,-,TGTGCCAGCAGCCAAGGAAGGCAAGGGATTAGTACAGATACGCAGTATTTT,CASSQGRQGISTDTQYF
TRBJ2-7,TRBV21-1,once,-,TGTGCCAGCAGCAAAAGCAGGGAGCAGTACTTC,CASSKSREQYF
TRBJ2-5,TRBV5-1,-,TRBD2,TGCGCCAGCAGCTTGGGTGCTAGCGGGGAGACCCAGTACTTC,CASSLGASGETQYF
TRBJ2-2,TRBV5-1,-,-,TGCGCCAGCAGCTCCGCGGACAGCTACACCGGGGAGCTGTTTTTT,CASSSADSYTGELFF
TRBJ1-4,TRBV7-9,-,-,TGTGCCAGCAGACCGGGCAATGAAAAACTGTTTTTT,CASRPGNEKLFF
TRBJ1-5,TRBV27,-,-,TGTGCCAGCAGTTTATCCCTCCGAGAGCCCCAGCATTTT,CASSLSLREPQHF
TRBJ2-2,TRBV29-1,-,TRBD1,TGCAGCGTTGCCGGACAGGGGGCGCGGTACACCGGGGAGCTGTTTTTT,CSVAGQGARYTGELFF
TRBJ2-2,TRBV4-3,-,-,TGCGCCAGCAGCCAAGCTTACAGGGCCAGCGCTAACACCGGGGAGCTGTTTTTT,CASSQAYRASANTGELFF
TRBJ2-7,TRBV27,-,TRBD1,TGTGCCAGCAGTTTATCGCAGGGGGTCATCTACGAGCAGTACTTC,CASSLSQGVIYEQYF
TRBJ1-2,TRBV10-3,-,TRBD1,TGTGCCATTCTTACCGGGACAGGCCCCCCTGGCTACACCTTC,CAILTGTGPPGYTF
TRBJ1-1,TRBV28,-,-,TGTGCCAGCACCCTCGGGCAGTACACTGAAGCTTTCTTT,CASTLGQYTEAFF
TRBJ2-7,TRBV6-5,-,-,TGTGCCAGCATTAAGGGGGGCGAGCAGTACTTC,CASIKGGEQYF
TRBJ2-1,TRBV2,-,-,TGTGCCAGCAGTGAAGCGCTGGGGATGGATGAGCAGTTCTTC,CASSEALGMDEQFF
TRBJ1-2,TRBV2,-,-,TGTGCCAGCAGTGACAGGGTAAACTATGGCTACACCTTC,CASSDRVNYGYTF
TRBJ1-2,TRBV18,-,-,TGTGCCAGCTCACCAGGCAGGTCCGGTAGCAGCTACACCTTC,CASSPGRSGSSYTF
TRBJ2-7,TRBV7-2,-,-,TGTGCCAGCAGCCCAGCCCCGGCGATAGGGTACGAGCAGTACTTC,CASSPAPAIGYEQYF
TRBJ1-4,TRBV30,-,-,TGTGCCTGGAGTGGGGGTCTCGGTGAAAAACTGTTTTTT,CAWSGGLGEKLFF
TRBJ2-7,TRBV5-1,-,-,TGCGCCAGCAGAGCAGGGACCACTCCCCTCTACGAGCAGTACTTC,CASRAGTTPLYEQYF
TRBJ2-2,TRBV7-3,few,TRBD2,TGTGCCAGCAGCTTACTAGCGGGAGAGGCCGGGGAGCTGTTTTTT,CASSLLAGEAGELFF
TRBJ1-5,TRBV7-3,many,TRBD1,TGTGCCAGCAGCTCCAACGGGGGACAGGGGCAGCCCCAGCATTTT,CASSSNGGQGQPQHF
TRBJ2-1,TRBV4-2,-,TRBD2,TGTGCCAGCAGCCAAGAAACTAGCGGGAGTAGTGAGCAGTTCTTC,CASSQETSGSSEQFF
TRBJ2-7,TRBV5-1,-,-,TGCGCCAGCAGCTCGCCGGACGCCTCCTACGAGCAGTACTTC,CASSSPDASYEQYF